A selection of T cell receptor beta chains follows, all from one sample in a study of Ad26.COV2.S vaccination and SARS-CoV-2 variants. Here immunoSEQ multiplex PCR was the method, and the copy in TCRdb shows in-frame clones only, minus some. The sample carries over 400,000 clones, 90% recorded once. Source: peripheral blood, taken in a trial of Ad26.COV2.S vaccine versus placebo. The source of these receptors is a person between 18 and 60 years old who received the Ad26.COV2.S COVID-19 vaccine or a placebo. The CDR3 runs from the conserved cysteine through the conserved F or W. The order of the fields is V gene, clone size, D gene, J gene, CDR3 DNA, CDR3 protein. A D gene is named only where the DNA matches it firmly. Size is omitted from some rows. Given values are once, few, many or a class for expanded clones.

TRBV10-3	-	TRBD1	TRBJ2-3	TGTGCCATCAGTGAATCGACAGGGGGCGGCACAGATACGCAGTATTTT	CAISESTGGGTDTQYF
TRBV7-2	-	-	TRBJ1-4	TGTGCCAGCAGCTTAGGAGGCCTTAATGAAAAACTGTTTTTT	CASSLGGLNEKLFF
TRBV27	-	TRBD2	TRBJ2-2	TGTGCCAGCAGTTTTGGACTAGCGCTGAACACCGGGGAGCTGTTTTTT	CASSFGLALNTGELFF
TRBV18	-	-	TRBJ2-5	TGTGCCAGCTCACCAAAGGGGGGCGGAGAGACCCAGTACTTC	CASSPKGGGETQYF
TRBV6-2/TRBV6-3	-	-	TRBJ2-1	TGTGCCAGCAGCCGGGGACTTTCAACCTACAATGAGCAGTTCTTC	CASSRGLSTYNEQFF
TRBV5-1	few	-	TRBJ1-5	TGCGCCAGCAGCTTGGGAGACAGAAGCCATCAGCCCCAGCATTTT	CASSLGDRSHQPQHF
TRBV29-1	-	-	TRBJ1-1	TGCAGCGTCAAATCAGGGACTAGGACTGAAGCTTTCTTT	CSVKSGTRTEAFF
TRBV27	-	-	TRBJ2-7	TGTGCCAGCAGTTTAGCGGGGCCGAGCTCCTACGAGCAGTACTTC	CASSLAGPSSYEQYF
TRBV7-2	-	TRBD1	TRBJ1-1	TGTGCCAGCAGCTTATCAGGGGGACCAGGGGGTGGGACTGAAGCTTTCTTT	CASSLSGGPGGGTEAFF
TRBV11-3	-	-	TRBJ2-2	TGTGCCAGCAGCTCCTACACCGGGGAGCTGTTTTTT	CASSSYTGELFF
TRBV28	-	-	TRBJ2-2	TGTGCCAGCAGTCTAGTCACCGGGGAGCTGTTTTTT	CASSLVTGELFF
TRBV27	-	-	TRBJ2-7	TGTGCCAGCAGTTTAAGTCTCGCTAGCGCCTACTACGAGCAGTACTTC	CASSLSLASAYYEQYF
TRBV5-1	-	-	TRBJ1-2	TGCGCCAGCAGCTTACGAGGAGATGGCTACACCTTC	CASSLRGDGYTF
TRBV11-2	-	TRBD2	TRBJ2-7	TGTGCCAGCAGCCTCGGGACTAGCGGCTACGAGCAGTACTTC	CASSLGTSGYEQYF
TRBV4-1	-	TRBD1	TRBJ2-2	TGCGCCAGCAGCCAAGGGAGGGACAGGGGCGCGTCCGGGGAGCTGTTTTTT	CASSQGRDRGASGELFF
TRBV14	-	-	TRBJ2-7	TGTGCCAGCAGCCAAGAAAAGGGCGCGGACGAGCAGTACTTC	CASSQEKGADEQYF
TRBV7-8	-	TRBD2	TRBJ2-3	TGTGCCAGCAGCATGCTAGCGGGGGGAAGCACAGATACGCAGTATTTT	CASSMLAGGSTDTQYF
TRBV7-2	-	TRBD2	TRBJ2-5	TGTGCCAGCAGCTTAGGGAAAGGGGTCGGGAGGGGTCAAGAGACCCAGTACTTC	CASSLGKGVGRGQETQYF
TRBV11-2	few	-	TRBJ1-2	TGTGCCAGCAGCTCCGGACATTTGGCCGTTCACACCTTC	CASSSGHLAVHTF
TRBV19	-	-	TRBJ1-5	TGTGCCAGTAGTATAGAATCCGGGGCAGCGGCTCAGCCCCAGCATTTT	CASSIESGAAAQPQHF
TRBV27	-	-	TRBJ2-3	TGTGCCAGCAGTTTCTCCCGGTTTGGGGTGGGCACAGATACGCAGTATTTT	CASSFSRFGVGTDTQYF
TRBV7-8	once	TRBD2	TRBJ2-1	TGTGCCAGCAGCTTAGTTTTCAGGGCTGGACTAGCGGGAGGCAATGAGCAGTTCTTC	CASSLVFRAGLAGGNEQFF
TRBV29-1	-	-	TRBJ2-1	TGCGGCCTGAGTGCCCCCAATAACAATGAGCAGTTCTTC	CGLSAPNNNEQFF
TRBV18	-	TRBD1	TRBJ1-5	TGTGCCAGCAGCTACAGGGGGAGTATCGATCAGCCCCAGCATTTT	CASSYRGSIDQPQHF
TRBV5-5	few	-	TRBJ2-7	TGTGCCAGCAGCTTGGAGGGGGGAGTCTATACCTACGAGCAGTACTTC	CASSLEGGVYTYEQYF
TRBV4-2	-	TRBD1	TRBJ2-7	TGTGCCAGCAGCCAGGGACAGGGGGCCCCCTACGAGCAGTACTTC	CASSQGQGAPYEQYF
TRBV7-2	-	-	TRBJ2-7	TGTGCCAGCAGCCTCAACCCCACCTACGAGCAGTACTTC	CASSLNPTYEQYF
TRBV6-6	few	TRBD2	TRBJ2-4	TGTGCCAGCAGTTACGGCCTAGCGGGCCACATTCAGTACTTC	CASSYGLAGHIQYF
TRBV6-2/TRBV6-3	-	TRBD1	TRBJ2-7	TGTGCCAGCAGTGGGACAGGGAACGAGCAGTACTTC	CASSGTGNEQYF
TRBV18	once	-	TRBJ2-5	TGTGCCAGCTCACCCGAGCTAAGACAGATTCAAGAGACCCAGTACTTC	CASSPELRQIQETQYF
TRBV9	-	TRBD2	TRBJ2-1	TGTGCCAGCAGCGTGCTAGCGGGAGGTAATGAGCAGTTCTTC	CASSVLAGGNEQFF
TRBV7-2	-	-	TRBJ2-7	TGTGCCAGCAGCTTAGCGGCGGATTACGAGCAGTACTTC	CASSLAADYEQYF
TRBV5-4	-	-	TRBJ2-1	TGTGCCAGCAGCTTGGGCGTCGGGATCATGGGGGGGCAGCAGTTCTTC	CASSLGVGIMGGQQFF
TRBV2	-	TRBD1	TRBJ2-7	TGTGCCAGCACCAACGGACAGGGGGGGATGCCCTACGAGCAGTACTTC	CASTNGQGGMPYEQYF
TRBV3-1/TRBV3-2	few	TRBD2	TRBJ2-7	TGTGCCAGCAGCCAAGGACTAGCGAGTTACTACGAGCAGTACTTC	CASSQGLASYYEQYF
TRBV7-9	-	-	TRBJ2-3	TGTGCCAGCAGCTTAGCGAGACTACGCACAGATACGCAGTATTTT	CASSLARLRTDTQYF
TRBV28	-	-	TRBJ1-5	TGTGCCAGCAGTTCTATATATGCATACTCCCGGACGGTGGGGGATCAGCCCCAGCATTTT	CASSSIYAYSRTVGDQPQHF
TRBV28	-	-	TRBJ1-2	TGTGCCAGCAGTCGCCTCTATGGCTACACCTTC	CASSRLYGYTF
TRBV28	-	-	TRBJ1-1	TGTGCCAGCAGTACAGGGCCCACTGAAGCTTTCTTT	CASSTGPTEAFF
TRBV4-2	-	TRBD1	TRBJ1-2	TGTGCCAGCCAACCGGGACAGGGGGCGACCGGCTATGGCTACACCTTC	CASQPGQGATGYGYTF
TRBV6-2/TRBV6-3	-	-	TRBJ2-7	TGTGCCAGCAGTTACTCGAGAGAGCAGTACTTC	CASSYSREQYF
TRBV5-5	-	TRBD1	TRBJ1-5	TGTGCCAGCAGCTTAGGGACAGGGATAAGGCAGCCCCAGCATTTT	CASSLGTGIRQPQHF
TRBV19	-	TRBD2	TRBJ2-1	TGTGCCACAAAAGGGGCTAGCGGGAGTGGCAATGAGCAGTTCTTC	CATKGASGSGNEQFF
TRBV12-5	-	-	TRBJ2-2	TGTGCTAGTGGTTTGACGAACACCGGGGAGCTGTTTTTT	CASGLTNTGELFF
TRBV30	-	TRBD1	TRBJ1-2	TGTGCCTGGAGTTTGACAGGGCTCGACTATGGCTACACCTTC	CAWSLTGLDYGYTF
TRBV11-2	-	TRBD2	TRBJ2-7	TGTGCCAGCAGCTTGGGACTAGCGGGCTACGAGCAGTACTTC	CASSLGLAGYEQYF
TRBV3-1/TRBV3-2	-	-	TRBJ2-1	TGTGCCAGCAGCCACCTTAGCCGTACAAATGAGCAGTTCTTC	CASSHLSRTNEQFF
TRBV29-1	-	-	TRBJ2-2	TGCAGCGTTGAAGGGGAGAACACCGGGGAGCTGTTTTTT	CSVEGENTGELFF
TRBV5-1	-	-	TRBJ1-1	TGCGCCAGCAGCAGGGGGGTGAACACTGAAGCTTTCTTT	CASSRGVNTEAFF
TRBV6-1	-	-	TRBJ2-7	TGTGCCAGCAGTGAACGGGGCTACGAGCAGTACTTC	CASSERGYEQYF
TRBV10-3	once	TRBD2	TRBJ2-2	TGTGCCATCAGTGAGTCGGGACTAGCGGCAGACACCGGGGAGCTGTTTTTT	CAISESGLAADTGELFF
TRBV9	-	-	TRBJ2-1	TGTGCCAGCAGCGTAGCGGGAGCAGGGTATGGTGAGCAGTTCTTC	CASSVAGAGYGEQFF
TRBV19	-	TRBD1	TRBJ1-6	TGTGCCAGTAGTTATCGAGACAGGGGATATAATTCACCCCTCCACTTT	CASSYRDRGYNSPLHF